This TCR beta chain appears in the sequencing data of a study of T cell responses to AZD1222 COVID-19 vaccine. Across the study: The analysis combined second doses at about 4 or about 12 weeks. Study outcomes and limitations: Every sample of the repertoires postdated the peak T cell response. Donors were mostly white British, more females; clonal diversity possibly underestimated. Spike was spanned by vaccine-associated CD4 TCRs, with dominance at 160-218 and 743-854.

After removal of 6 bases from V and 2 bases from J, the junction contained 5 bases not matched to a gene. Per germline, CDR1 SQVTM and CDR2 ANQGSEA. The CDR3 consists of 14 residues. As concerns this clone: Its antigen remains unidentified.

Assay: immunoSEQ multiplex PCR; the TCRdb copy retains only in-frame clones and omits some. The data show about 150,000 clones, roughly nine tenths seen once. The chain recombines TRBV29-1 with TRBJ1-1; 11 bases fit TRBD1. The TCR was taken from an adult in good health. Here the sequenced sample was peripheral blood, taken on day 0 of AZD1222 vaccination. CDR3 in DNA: TGCAGCGTAAGGACAGGGGGCGTAAACACTGAAGCTTTCTTT. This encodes CSVRTGGVNTEAFF.